Sequencing of this T cell receptor beta chain was carried out in a study of blood T cell repertoires in COVID-19. Study background: The United States, Italy and Spain provided the acute and convalescent COVID-19 samples. T cells, B-cell-depleted T cells, or PBMCs supplied cDNA or gDNA.

Unmatched junction bases numbered 9, after V lost 3 bases and J lost 4 bases. The germline gives CDR1 SGHVS, CDR2 FNYEAQ. The CDR3 has 16 residues. Authors' methods: Nucleated cell counts were estimated from reference gene primer amplification. This table comes from immunoSEQ multiplex PCR, and its TCRdb copy is limited to in-frame clones, with some not included. V, J and clone size were drawn from that table, and D and trimming were deduced from the DNA. The data hold approximately 300,000 clones, with approximately 90% observed a single time. The source is a middle-aged woman with acute or convalescent COVID-19. Sample: peripheral blood. The chain combines TRBV7-6 with TRBJ1-1, with 9 positions matching TRBD1. CDR3 nucleotide sequence: TGTGCCAGCAGCTTTTTACAGGGGGCGAGAAGCACTGAAGCTTTCTTT. It codes for CASSFLQGARSTEAFF. Full variable domain (rest looked up from reference TRBV7-6 and TRBJ1-1): GAGVSQSPRYKVTKRGQDVALRCDPISGHVSLYWYRQALGQGPEFLTYFNYEAQQDKSGLPNDRFSAERPEGSISTLTIQRTEQRDSAMYRCASSFLQGARSTEAFFGQGTRLTVV.